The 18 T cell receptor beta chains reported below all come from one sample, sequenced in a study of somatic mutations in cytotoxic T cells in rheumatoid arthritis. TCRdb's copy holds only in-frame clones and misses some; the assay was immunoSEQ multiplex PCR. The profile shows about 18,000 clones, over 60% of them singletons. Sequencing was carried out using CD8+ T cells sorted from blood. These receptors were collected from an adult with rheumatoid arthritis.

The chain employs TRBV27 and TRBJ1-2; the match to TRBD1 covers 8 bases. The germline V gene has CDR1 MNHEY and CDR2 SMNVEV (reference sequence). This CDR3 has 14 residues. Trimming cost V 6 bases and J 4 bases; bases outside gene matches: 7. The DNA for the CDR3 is TGTGCCAGCAGACCAGGGGGCGCAGCCTATGGCTACACCTTC. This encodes CASRPGGAAYGYTF.

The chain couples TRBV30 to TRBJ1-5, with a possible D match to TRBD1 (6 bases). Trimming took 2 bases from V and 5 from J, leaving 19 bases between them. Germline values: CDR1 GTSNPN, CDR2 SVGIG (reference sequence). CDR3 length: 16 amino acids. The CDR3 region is CAWSSAGGTLDQPQHF. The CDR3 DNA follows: TGTGCCTGGAGTTCAGCGGGGGGGACATTGGATCAGCCCCAGCATTTT.

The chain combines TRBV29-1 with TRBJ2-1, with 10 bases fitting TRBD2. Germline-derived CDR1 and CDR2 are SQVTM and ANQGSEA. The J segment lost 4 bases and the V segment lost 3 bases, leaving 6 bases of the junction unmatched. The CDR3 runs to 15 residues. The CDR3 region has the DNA TGCAGCGTTGATTATAGCGGGGGGCTATACAATGAGCAGTTCTTC. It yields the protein CSVDYSGGLYNEQFF.

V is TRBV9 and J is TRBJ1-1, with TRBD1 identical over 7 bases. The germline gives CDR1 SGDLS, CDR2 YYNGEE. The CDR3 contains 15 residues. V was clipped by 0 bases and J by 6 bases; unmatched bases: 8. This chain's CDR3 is CASSVVVGQFAEAFF. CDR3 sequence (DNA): TGTGCCAGCAGCGTAGTGGTGGGACAGTTCGCTGAAGCTTTCTTT.

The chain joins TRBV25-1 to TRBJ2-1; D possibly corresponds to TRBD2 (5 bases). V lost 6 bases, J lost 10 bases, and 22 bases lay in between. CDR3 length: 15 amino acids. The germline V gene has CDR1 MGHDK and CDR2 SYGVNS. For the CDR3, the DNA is TGTGCCAGCAGCGCCCGGGGTGGCCGCCAGGTAGAGCAGTTCTTC. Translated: CASSARGGRQVEQFF.

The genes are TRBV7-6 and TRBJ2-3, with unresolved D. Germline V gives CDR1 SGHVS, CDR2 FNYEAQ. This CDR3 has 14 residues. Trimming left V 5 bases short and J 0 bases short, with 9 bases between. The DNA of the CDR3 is TGTGCCAGCAGCCCGCTGGGGAGCACAGATACGCAGTATTTT. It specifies CASSPLGSTDTQYF.

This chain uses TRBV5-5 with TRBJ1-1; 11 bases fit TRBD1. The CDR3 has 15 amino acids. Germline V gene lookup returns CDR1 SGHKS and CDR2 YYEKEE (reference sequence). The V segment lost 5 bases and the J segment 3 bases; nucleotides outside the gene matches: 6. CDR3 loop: CASSQWDRGYTEAFF. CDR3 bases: TGTGCCAGCAGTCAATGGGACAGGGGGTACACTGAAGCTTTCTTT.

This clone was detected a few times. CDR3 in amino acids: CASSSHYEQYF. In nucleotides, the CDR3 is TGTGCCAGCAGCTCTCATTACGAGCAGTACTTC. The V call is TRBV7-8, the J call TRBJ2-7; D is ambiguous. The CDR3 is 11 amino acids. The germline V gene encodes CDR1 SGHVS and CDR2 FQNEAQ. V shed 4 bases and J shed 4 bases, with 5 bases lying between them. The full variable domain, its missing parts supplied by reference TRBV7-8 and TRBJ2-7, is GAGVSQSPRYKVAKRGQDVALRCDPISGHVSLFWYQQALGQGPEFLTYFQNEAQLDKSGLPSDRFFAERPEGSVSTLKIQRTQQEDSAVYLCASSSHYEQYFGPGTRLTVT.

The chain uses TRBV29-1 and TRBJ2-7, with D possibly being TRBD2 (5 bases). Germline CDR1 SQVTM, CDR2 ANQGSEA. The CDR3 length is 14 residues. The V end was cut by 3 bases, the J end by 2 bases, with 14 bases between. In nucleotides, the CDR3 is TGCAGCGTTGATAAGGACGGAGGACCCTACGAGCAGTACTTC. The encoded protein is CSVDKDGGPYEQYF.

The CDR3: CASSSEWGLEQYF. CDR3 coding DNA: TGTGCCAGCAGCTCCGAGTGGGGGTTGGAGCAGTACTTC. The chain carries TRBV7-9 and TRBJ2-7, with D perhaps matching TRBD1 or TRBD2 (5 bases each). CDR3 length: 13 residues. V gave up 4 bases and J gave up 7 bases, with 14 bases separating them. CDR1 SEHNR and CDR2 FQNEAQ come from the germline V gene (reference sequence).

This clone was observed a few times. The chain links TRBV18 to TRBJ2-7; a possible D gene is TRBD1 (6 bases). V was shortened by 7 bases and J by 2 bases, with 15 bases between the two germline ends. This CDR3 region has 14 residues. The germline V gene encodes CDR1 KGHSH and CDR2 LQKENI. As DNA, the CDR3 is TGTGCCAGCTGTCCCGGGACACATCCCTACGAGCAGTACTTC. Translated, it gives CASCPGTHPYEQYF.

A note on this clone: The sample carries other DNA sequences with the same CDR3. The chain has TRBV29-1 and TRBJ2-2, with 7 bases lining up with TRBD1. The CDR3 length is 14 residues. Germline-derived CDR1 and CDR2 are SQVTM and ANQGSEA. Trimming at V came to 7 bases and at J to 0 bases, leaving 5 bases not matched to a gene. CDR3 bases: TGCAGCGCCCTAGGGACAGCGAACACCGGGGAGCTGTTTTTT. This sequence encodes CSALGTANTGELFF.

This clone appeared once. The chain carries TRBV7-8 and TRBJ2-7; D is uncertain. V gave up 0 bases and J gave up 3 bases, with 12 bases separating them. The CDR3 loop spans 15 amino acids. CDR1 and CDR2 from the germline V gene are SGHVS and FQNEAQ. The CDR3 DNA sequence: TGTGCCAGCAGCTTAGCGAGTGGCAGCCACTACGAGCAGTACTTC. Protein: CASSLASGSHYEQYF.

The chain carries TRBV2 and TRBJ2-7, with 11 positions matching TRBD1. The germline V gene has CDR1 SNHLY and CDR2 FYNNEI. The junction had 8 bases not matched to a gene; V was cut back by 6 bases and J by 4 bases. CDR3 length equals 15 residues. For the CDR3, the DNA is TGTGCCAGCAGGGACAGGGGGCTATTCCCTTACGAGCAGTACTTC. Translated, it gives CASRDRGLFPYEQYF.

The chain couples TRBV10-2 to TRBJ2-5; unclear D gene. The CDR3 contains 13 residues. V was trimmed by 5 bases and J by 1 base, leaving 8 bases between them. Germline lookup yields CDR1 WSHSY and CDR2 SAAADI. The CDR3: CASSRGLQETQYF. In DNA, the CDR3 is TGCGCCAGCAGTCGCGGTCTCCAAGAGACCCAGTACTTC.

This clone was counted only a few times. CDR3 loop: CASSQVGTEAFF. CDR3 nucleotides: TGTGCCAGCAGCCAAGTAGGAACTGAAGCTTTCTTT. V usage is TRBV4-2 and J usage is TRBJ1-1, with D hard to call. CDR1 is LGHNA and CDR2 is YNFKEQ in the germline V gene. The ends were cut back, 1 base at V and 5 bases at J, with 5 bases in the middle. The CDR3 extends over 12 amino acids.

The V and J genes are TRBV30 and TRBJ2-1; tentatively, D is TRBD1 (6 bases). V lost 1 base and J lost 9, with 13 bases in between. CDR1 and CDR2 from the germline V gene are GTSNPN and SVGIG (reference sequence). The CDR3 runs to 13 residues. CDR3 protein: CAWSEMDSGEQFF. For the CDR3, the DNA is TGTGCCTGGAGTGAAATGGACAGTGGTGAGCAGTTCTTC.

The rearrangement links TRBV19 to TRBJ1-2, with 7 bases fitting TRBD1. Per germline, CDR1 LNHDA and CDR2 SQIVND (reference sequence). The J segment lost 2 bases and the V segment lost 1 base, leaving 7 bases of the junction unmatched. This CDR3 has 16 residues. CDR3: CASSIGTGETNYGYTF. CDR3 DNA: TGTGCCAGTAGTATAGGAACAGGGGAGACCAACTATGGCTACACCTTC.